This T cell receptor (beta chain) is drawn from a study of blood T cells in healthy people across ages. Whole-study findings and limits: Donor CMV status was unknown, possibly confounding expanded clonotype changes.

A second 7 to 11 cycle PCR used barcoded and J-beta primers. All samples gave at least 2.5 million CDR3-containing paired-end reads. TCRdb reprocessed the 5' RACE reads with MiXCR, giving one entry per CDR3 protein. This sample has roughly 700,000 distinct CDR3 sequences, with 49% found just once. CDR3 size: 13 residues. V lost 6 bases, J lost 5 bases, and 17 bases lay in between. Germline CDR1 is DFQATT and CDR2 is SNEGSKA (reference sequence). This clonotype was counted between two and nine times. Its antigen is as yet unknown. The rearrangement joins TRBV20-1 to TRBJ2-7, with D perhaps TRBD1 (6 bases). This clonotype was sampled from a woman aged 55-69 years in good health. The sequenced sample was blood. CDR3 sequence reads: CSALDRSSDEQYF. CDR3 bases: TGCAGTGCCTTAGACAGGTCTTCGGACGAGCAGTACTTC.